These T cell receptor beta chains were read from a single sample in a study of blood T cell repertoires in COVID-19. The repertoire was sequenced with immunoSEQ multiplex PCR; TCRdb's copy has only in-frame clones and lacks some. The data contain 270,000 or so clones, 80% to 85% of them seen just once; the ten biggest clones take up about 2.9%. The material sequenced was peripheral blood. These receptors were taken from a woman aged 60-75 years with active or convalescent COVID-19. Both conserved end residues are part of each CDR3. A D gene is named only where the DNA matches it firmly. Clone size, where shown, is once, few, many, or a class for clones that have expanded.

NA	TRBJ1-4	TRBV7-2	NA	TGTGCCAGCAGCTTAGGGAGTTCGTTCACCAATGAAAAACTGTTTTTT	CASSLGSSFTNEKLFF
TRBD1	TRBJ1-1	TRBV7-2	NA	TGTGCCAGCAGCTTTAGGGACAGGGGAGCTTTCTTT	CASSFRDRGAFF
TRBD1	TRBJ1-5	TRBV7-8	NA	TGTGCCAGCAGCTCCCGGAACAGGGGCCGAGGTAATCAGCCCCAGCATTTT	CASSSRNRGRGNQPQHF
NA	TRBJ2-5	TRBV15	NA	TGTGCCACCAGCAGAGACTCGGAGACCCAGTACTTC	CATSRDSETQYF
NA	TRBJ2-7	TRBV3-1/TRBV3-2	NA	TGTGCCAGCAGCCAAGAATATTTGGAGGGGGCGGGTGAGCAGTACTTC	CASSQEYLEGAGEQYF
NA	TRBJ1-3	TRBV7-3	NA	TGTGCCAGCAGCTTAAAGCCTGGAAACACCATATATTTT	CASSLKPGNTIYF
TRBD1	TRBJ2-5	TRBV19	NA	TGTGCCAGTAGCACGACAGGGATCCAAGAGACCCAGTACTTC	CASSTTGIQETQYF
TRBD2	TRBJ2-2	TRBV18	NA	TGTGCCAGCTCACCACGGGGGGGCACCGGGGAGCTGTTTTTT	CASSPRGGTGELFF
TRBD1	TRBJ1-1	TRBV7-2	NA	TGTGCCAGCAGCTACCGACAGGGGAACACTGAAGCTTTCTTT	CASSYRQGNTEAFF
NA	TRBJ2-7	TRBV7-8	NA	TGTGCCAGCAGCTTAGGCAGGGTGGCCTACGAGCAGTACTTC	CASSLGRVAYEQYF
NA	TRBJ2-2	TRBV9	NA	TGTGCCAGCAGCGTAGCTCCGACTAGTGTGAACACCGGGGAGCTGTTTTTT	CASSVAPTSVNTGELFF
TRBD1	TRBJ1-1	TRBV27	once	TGTGCCAGCAGTGGAGCCGGGACAGCCACTGAAGCTTTCTTT	CASSGAGTATEAFF
NA	TRBJ2-7	TRBV9	NA	TGTGCCAGCAGCGGAGGTGTCGACGAGCAGTACTTC	CASSGGVDEQYF
TRBD1	TRBJ2-7	TRBV25-1	NA	TGTGCCAGCGGGTGGGGACAGGGTACATACGAGCAGTACTTC	CASGWGQGTYEQYF
NA	TRBJ2-3	TRBV4-1	NA	TGCGCCAGCAGTAAGAGGGACTTCCTTTCGGATACGCAGTATTTT	CASSKRDFLSDTQYF
NA	TRBJ2-7	TRBV4-2	NA	TGTGCCAGCAGCCAAGATCCCCTAGGAACCGTTTACGAGCAGTACTTC	CASSQDPLGTVYEQYF
NA	TRBJ1-2	TRBV19	NA	TGTGCCAGTAGCAGGACTGTTGACGCGGGCTACACCTTC	CASSRTVDAGYTF
NA	TRBJ1-4	TRBV11-2	NA	TGTGCCAGCAGCTTTCGGGAAGGGGGGGATGAAAAACTGTTTTTT	CASSFREGGDEKLFF
TRBD2	TRBJ2-1	TRBV19	NA	TGTGCCAGTAGTATACAGCGGGGGAATCTCAATGAGCAGTTCTTC	CASSIQRGNLNEQFF
NA	TRBJ2-3	TRBV6-5	NA	TGTGCCAGCAGTATTAGGGGGGGGGCCCCGGATACGCAGTATTTT	CASSIRGGAPDTQYF
TRBD2	TRBJ2-3	TRBV5-1	few	TGCGCCAGCAGCTCAGCCGGGGGGTCTAGCACAGATACGCAGTATTTT	CASSSAGGSSTDTQYF
NA	TRBJ2-3	TRBV12-3/TRBV12-4	NA	TGTGCCAGCAGTTTTTCTGGCAGAGATACGCAGTATTTT	CASSFSGRDTQYF
TRBD2	TRBJ2-1	TRBV6-5	NA	TGTGCCAGCACCTACTCAGCTAGCGGGGGCGACGGCGAGCAGTTCTTC	CASTYSASGGDGEQFF
NA	TRBJ2-1	TRBV4-3	NA	TGCGCCAGCAGCCAGGTGGACTGGTTCCATGAGCAGTTCTTC	CASSQVDWFHEQFF
NA	TRBJ2-2	TRBV30	NA	TGTGCCTGGCAGCAGGGTTTGTTGAACACCGGGGAGCTGTTTTTT	CAWQQGLLNTGELFF
NA	TRBJ1-2	TRBV6-5	NA	TGTGCCAGCAGTCCACAGGGATTGGGCTATGGCTACACCTTC	CASSPQGLGYGYTF
TRBD1	TRBJ2-7	TRBV9	NA	TGTGCCAGCAGCGCGGGACAGGGCTCAGCCTACGAGCAGTACTTC	CASSAGQGSAYEQYF
NA	TRBJ1-5	TRBV3-1/TRBV3-2	NA	TGTGCCAGCAGCCAAACCGGGGATCAGCCCCAGCATTTT	CASSQTGDQPQHF
NA	TRBJ2-7	TRBV7-9	few	TGTGCCAGCAGCTTAGCGGTCCTACCGAGGGAGCAGTACTTC	CASSLAVLPREQYF
TRBD1	TRBJ1-3	TRBV5-1	NA	TGCGCCAGCAGCTTGTGGGGTTGGGACAGGGGGCCTGGAAACACCATATATTTT	CASSLWGWDRGPGNTIYF
TRBD2	TRBJ2-3	TRBV4-3	NA	TGCGCCAGCAGCCAAGACGCCAAGCGGGGCCCCCACACAGATACGCAGTATTTT	CASSQDAKRGPHTDTQYF
NA	TRBJ2-1	TRBV3-1/TRBV3-2	NA	TGTGCCAGCAGCCAAGGGTCGCTGGGGGGGTTCTTC	CASSQGSLGGFF
TRBD1	TRBJ2-1	TRBV29-1	NA	TGCAGCGTGAGGGGCCCGGGACAGGGGGACAATGAGCAGTTCTTC	CSVRGPGQGDNEQFF
NA	TRBJ2-2	TRBV6-5	NA	TGTGCCAGCATGCAGTACAGCCCAAACACCGGGGAGCTGTTTTTT	CASMQYSPNTGELFF
NA	TRBJ1-6	TRBV2	NA	TGTGCCAGCAGTGAAGCTTTCAGGGTGTCACCCCTCCACTTT	CASSEAFRVSPLHF
TRBD1	TRBJ1-6	TRBV7-8	once	TGTGCCAGCAGCTCCCTTAGGACAGGGGGTTATAATTCACCCCTCCACTTT	CASSSLRTGGYNSPLHF
NA	TRBJ1-2	TRBV5-6	NA	TGTGCCAGCAGCTCATCACGACAGGCCGTTAACTATGGCTACACCTTC	CASSSSRQAVNYGYTF
TRBD2	TRBJ2-1	TRBV5-1	few	TGCGCCAGCAGCTTGGAGGTAGCGGGGGTCAATGAGCAGTTCTTC	CASSLEVAGVNEQFF
NA	TRBJ2-6	TRBV3-1/TRBV3-2	NA	TGTGCCAGCAGCCAAGAGCTCCACAGGGCCAACGTCCTGACTTTC	CASSQELHRANVLTF
NA	TRBJ1-3	TRBV30	NA	TGTGCCTGGAGTGTAAGCTTGTTCTCTGGAAACACCATATATTTT	CAWSVSLFSGNTIYF
TRBD1	TRBJ1-5	TRBV29-1	NA	TGCAGCGTCGGGGACAGCTATAATCAGCCCCAGCATTTT	CSVGDSYNQPQHF
TRBD2	TRBJ2-3	TRBV19	NA	TGTGCCAGTACCCTGACTAGCCTCAGGGATACGCAGTATTTT	CASTLTSLRDTQYF
NA	TRBJ1-5	TRBV19	NA	TGTGCCAGTAGTGTCCCGGGGTCCTATAGCAATCAGCCCCAGCATTTT	CASSVPGSYSNQPQHF
NA	TRBJ1-2	TRBV2	NA	TGTGCCAGCGAACAGGGTGCCTATGGCTACACCTTC	CASEQGAYGYTF
NA	TRBJ2-1	TRBV3-1/TRBV3-2	NA	TGTGCCAGCAGCCAAGATCTTTGGGGCCGACAGAACGTCGGCTCCTACAATGAGCAGTTCTTC	CASSQDLWGRQNVGSYNEQFF
NA	TRBJ1-2	TRBV6-1	NA	TGTGCCAGCACCCAAACCCAGGGAGGGGATGGCTACACCTTC	CASTQTQGGDGYTF
NA	TRBJ1-5	TRBV19	NA	TGTGCCAGTCAAGCAAGGGGATATAGCAATCAGCCCCAGCATTTT	CASQARGYSNQPQHF
NA	TRBJ1-2	TRBV5-1	NA	TGCGCCAGCAGCTTGTGGAGGTATGGCTACACCTTC	CASSLWRYGYTF